These 10 T cell receptor beta chains came from one sample sequenced in a study of cytomegalovirus exposure and HLA in healthy donors. In the PCR, 60 Vbeta and 13 Jbeta primers were used. This table comes from immunoSEQ multiplex PCR, and its TCRdb copy is limited to in-frame clones, with some not included. The table has some 150,000 clones, approximately 82% seen once. What was sequenced was PBMCs. The receptors derive from a man in his forties in good health and CMV-seronegative.

In this sample, this clone turned up a few times. The rearrangement uses TRBV19 and TRBJ2-2; 8 bases are a match to TRBD2. The germline V gene encodes CDR1 LNHDA and CDR2 SQIVND (reference sequence). Trimming took 4 bases from V and 5 from J; bases not matched to a gene: 3. This CDR3 is built from 14 residues. The CDR3: CASSTLAVTGELFF. In DNA, the CDR3 is TGTGCCAGTAGTACACTAGCGGTAACCGGGGAGCTGTTTTTT. Full variable domain (remainder filled in from reference TRBV19 and TRBJ2-2): DGGITQSPKYLFRKEGQNVTLSCEQNLNHDAMYWYRQDPGQGLRLIYYSQIVNDFQKGDIAEGYSVSREKKESFPLTVTSAQKNPTAFYLCASSTLAVTGELFFGEGSRLTVL.

This clone was picked up a small number of times. V gene TRBV6-5 combines with J gene TRBJ1-1; D is unclear. V was cut by 0 bases and J by 6 bases, with 11 bases left in between. CDR1 MNHEY and CDR2 SVGAGI come from the germline V gene. CDR3 length: 14 residues. Written as DNA, the CDR3 is TGTGCCAGCAGTTACTCGAGGGCGCAGGCTGAAGCTTTCTTT. It translates to CASSYSRAQAEAFF.

V usage is TRBV5-1 and J usage is TRBJ2-1; 9 nucleotides match TRBD1. Germline V gives CDR1 SGHRS, CDR2 YFSETQ. The CDR3 has 16 residues. V shed 4 bases, J shed 5 bases, and the junction held 10 bases outside the gene matches. The CDR3 bases are TGCGCCAGCAGCCGCCCCGACAGGGGGAATAACAATGAGCAGTTCTTC. It encodes CASSRPDRGNNNEQFF.

The rearrangement uses TRBV19 and TRBJ2-5; TRBD1 agrees at 9 bases. The J call may be in error: the DNA end matches TRBJ2-7 better. Germline V gene data show CDR1 as LNHDA and CDR2 as SQIVND (reference sequence). The length of the CDR3 is 14 residues. CDR3 sequence reads: CASSSGQGPYEQYF. CDR3 DNA: TGTGCCAGTAGTTCGGGACAGGGACCCTACGAGCAGTACTTC.

The CDR3 reads CAISERTSGSYNEQFF. As DNA, the CDR3 is TGTGCCATCAGTGAAAGGACTAGCGGTTCCTACAATGAGCAGTTCTTC. The chain recombines TRBV10-3 with TRBJ2-1; TRBD2 aligns across 10 bases. CDR3 length equals 16 residues. Unmatched junction bases numbered 3, after V lost 3 bases and J lost 1 base. Germline lookup yields CDR1 ENHRY and CDR2 SYGVKD.

This clone was recorded only once. The CDR3 DNA sequence: TGCGCCAGCAGCCAGGAAACCAGGGTGGCGTACGAGCAGTACTTC. Translating gives CASSQETRVAYEQYF. This rearrangement joins TRBV4-1 to TRBJ2-7, with D possibly matching TRBD1 (5 bases). The CDR3 is 15 residues long. Per germline, CDR1 MGHRA and CDR2 YSYEKL. The V end lost 3 bases, the J end lost 4 bases, and 16 bases lay between the germline ends.

The V and J genes are TRBV5-1 and TRBJ1-6; D not certain. The CDR3 contains 14 residues. The germline V and J ends were trimmed by 1 base and 10 bases, with 12 bases remaining between them. Germline V gene lookup returns CDR1 SGHRS and CDR2 YFSETQ. CDR3 region: CASSLSSDGSPLHF. For the CDR3, the DNA is TGCGCCAGCAGCTTGTCGTCAGACGGGTCACCCCTCCACTTT. The variable domain in full, completed from reference TRBV5-1 and TRBJ1-6, reads KAGVTQTPRYLIKTRGQQVTLSCSPISGHRSVSWYQQTPGQGLQFLFEYFSETQRNKGNFPGRFSGRQFSNSRSEMNVSTLELGDSALYLCASSLSSDGSPLHFGNGTRLTVT.

The chain recombines TRBV6-6 with TRBJ2-1, with TRBD1 identical over 7 bases. CDR1 MNHNY and CDR2 SVGAGI come from the germline V gene (reference sequence). CDR3 size: 12 residues. CDR3 sequence reads: CVTGAMDNEQFF. CDR3 DNA: TGTGTCACAGGGGCCATGGACAATGAGCAGTTCTTC.

This sequence joins TRBV27 and TRBJ2-7; D is perhaps TRBD1 (5 bases). CDR1 MNHEY and CDR2 SMNVEV come from the germline V gene (reference sequence). The CDR3 is 12 amino acids. The V end was cut by 3 bases, the J end by 7 bases, with 10 bases between. CDR3 nucleotides: TGTGCCAGCAGTTTTCCCCCAGGGGAGCAGTACTTC. Translating it yields CASSFPPGEQYF.

This rearrangement joins TRBV7-9 to TRBJ1-4, with D tentatively TRBD1 (6 bases). Trimming cost V 1 base and J 8 bases, with 14 bases left between them. Germline-derived CDR1 and CDR2 are SEHNR and FQNEAQ (reference sequence). This CDR3 is 15 amino acids long. The CDR3 is CASSLGAGQVEKLFF. The CDR3 DNA sequence: TGTGCCAGCAGCTTAGGAGCGGGACAAGTGGAAAAACTGTTTTTT.